The 10 T cell receptor beta chains below come from one sample, sequenced in a study of read filtering for tumor transcriptome and immune sequencing. From about 400 ng of RNA, a library with molecular barcoded alpha/delta and beta/gamma adaptors was made. MiXCR was run by TCRdb on the reads, yielding one entry per CDR3 protein. The sample lists approximately 40,000 distinct CDR3 sequences, roughly an eighth occurring once. Sequenced: a population of CD138-negative cells sorted from bone marrow. These receptors all stem from a donor at least 40 years old with multiple myeloma.

Many counts were recorded for this clonotype. This chain connects TRBV15 to TRBJ2-1; D gene unclear. The CDR3 is 13 residues long. Deletions cut 8 bases from V and 0 bases from J, with 8 bases between. Germline assignment: CDR1 LNHNV and CDR2 YYDKDF (reference sequence). The CDR3 DNA reads as TGTGCCACCCAGTATAGCTCCTACAATGAGCAGTTCTTC. It yields the protein CATQYSSYNEQFF.

This clonotype was counted many times. The chain uses TRBV28 and TRBJ2-3; TRBD2 matches 10 bases. The CDR3 contains 15 residues. From germline, CDR1 is MDHEN and CDR2 SYDVKM. The junction had 7 bases not matched to a gene; V was cut back by 6 bases and J by 4 bases. The CDR3 is CASRAGGPRADTQYF. The CDR3 nucleotides are TGTGCCAGCAGAGCGGGAGGGCCGAGGGCAGATACGCAGTATTTT. Full variable domain (remainder filled in from reference TRBV28 and TRBJ2-3): DVKVTQSSRYLVKRTGEKVFLECVQDMDHENMFWYRQDPGLGLRLIYFSYDVKMKEKGDIPEGYSVSREKKERFSLILESASTNQTSMYLCASRAGGPRADTQYFGPGTRLTVL.

This clonotype was seen repeatedly, ten times or more. V is TRBV5-1 and J is TRBJ2-1; 11 bases map to TRBD2. This CDR3 is built from 16 residues. J lost 4 bases, V lost 4 bases, and 7 bases had no gene match. Germline loops: CDR1 SGHRS, CDR2 YFSETQ. CDR3 coding DNA: TGCGCCAGCAGCCCCAGACTAGCGGGGCTATACAATGAGCAGTTCTTC. Amino acid sequence: CASSPRLAGLYNEQFF.

This clonotype has only a few counts. This may be a read error, as it is one base from a much larger clone. J is TRBJ2-5 and V is TRBV28; no clear D. Trimming left V 3 bases short and J 2 bases short, with 10 bases between. Germline CDR1 MDHEN, CDR2 SYDVKM. The CDR3 is made up of 14 amino acids. The CDR3 nucleotides read TGTGCCAGCAGTTTCGGCGCGATACAAGAGACCCAGTACTTC. Translated, it gives CASSFGAIQETQYF.

This clonotype has at least ten counts. The chain uses TRBV7-2 and TRBJ2-7; a possible D gene is TRBD2 (6 bases). V was cut by 5 bases and J by 0 bases, with 20 bases left in between. CDR1 and CDR2 from the germline V gene are SGHTA and FQGNSA. The CDR3 sequence is 17 residues long. The CDR3 here is CASSLLQGGGSSYEQYF. CDR3 in DNA: TGTGCCAGCAGCCTCCTTCAGGGAGGTGGAAGCTCCTACGAGCAGTACTTC.

This clonotype was picked up many times. This chain uses TRBV5-4 with TRBJ2-1; D not certain. The V gene's germline CDR1 is SGHNT and CDR2 YYREEE (reference sequence). The CDR3 runs to 13 residues. The ends were cut back, 2 bases at V and 6 bases at J, with 9 bases in the middle. In DNA form, the CDR3 reads TGTGCCAGCAGCTTTCTGGAGATCAATGAGCAGTTCTTC. The encoded protein is CASSFLEINEQFF. Looking up the rest from reference TRBV5-4 and TRBJ2-1 gives the full variable domain: ETGVTQSPTHLIKTRGQQVTLRCSSQSGHNTVSWYQQALGQGPQFIFQYYREEENGRGNFPPRFSGLQFPNYSSELNVNALELDDSALYLCASSFLEINEQFFGPGTRLTVL.

V is TRBV29-1 and J is TRBJ2-5; 7 bases match TRBD2. Germline V gene data show CDR1 as SQVTM and CDR2 as ANQGSEA. This CDR3 region has 13 residues. V gave up 6 bases and J gave up 5 bases; unmatched junction bases: 9. The CDR3 sequence is CSVSTSSAETQYF. In DNA form, the CDR3 reads TGCAGCGTGTCGACTAGCAGCGCGGAGACCCAGTACTTC.

A word on this clonotype: One base away lies a much larger clone, so this may be a sequencing read error. Without the conserved terminal phenylalanine or tryptophan, this CDR3 likely stems from a read error. The chain employs TRBV18 and TRBJ1-1, with a tentative D call TRBD1 (5 bases). Trimming left V 1 base short and J 1 base short, with 7 bases between. This CDR3 comprises 14 residues. CDR1 KGHSH and CDR2 LQKENI come from the germline V gene. The chain's CDR3 is CASSPQGQNTEAFL. In DNA, the CDR3 is TGTGCCAGCTCACCACAAGGACAGAACACTGAAGCTTTCCTT.

This clonotype was recorded many times. This chain uses TRBV5-5 with TRBJ2-1, with D possibly called TRBD1 or TRBD2 (5 bases each). The CDR3 loop spans 15 amino acids. Germline V gene data show CDR1 as SGHKS and CDR2 as YYEKEE (reference sequence). Trimming pared 1 base from V and 2 bases from J, leaving 10 bases between. CDR3 residues: CASSLQWGPYNEQFF. The DNA for the CDR3 is TGTGCCAGCAGCTTGCAGTGGGGACCCTACAATGAGCAGTTCTTC.

This clonotype showed up many times. The chain recombines TRBV5-6 with TRBJ1-3; possible D gene TRBD1, 5 bases. Per germline, CDR1 SGHDT and CDR2 YYEEEE. The V end lost 4 bases, the J end lost 4 bases, and 15 bases lay between the germline ends. This CDR3 has 15 amino acids. The chain's CDR3 is CASSGTGAFGNTIYF. CDR3 DNA: TGTGCCAGCAGCGGGACCGGGGCCTTCGGAAACACCATATATTTT.